This record concerns one T cell receptor beta chain sequence. As yet, its antigen is unknown. Of the isolated RNA, all was reverse transcribed, and so the sequenced material was expressed TCRB transcripts. TCRdb keeps only in-frame clones here, not all; method: immunoSEQ multiplex PCR. This sample has under 900,000 clones, with roughly a sixth found just once. V lost 2 bases to trimming and J lost 7 bases, with 9 bases between them. This CDR3 spans 13 amino acids. CDR1 is SGHTA, CDR2 FQGNSA, per germline. Heparinised blood was drawn once per donor, averaging roughly 120 mL. The authors obtained over 98% purity in all sorted populations. This entry is derived from a study of beta chain features in type 1 diabetes. Study findings and constraints: Sequencing the cDNA could make cells with high TCR expression show up more than they should.

This chain links TRBV7-2 with TRBJ1-5; possibly TRBD1 for D (5 bases). Specimen: naive CD4+ T cells from blood. The clonotype comes from a woman aged 18-35 years in good health. As DNA, the CDR3 is TGTGCCAGCAGCTTATTGGGGGTGCAGCCCCAGCATTTT. Protein product: CASSLLGVQPQHF.